One and the same sample provided the 32 T cell receptor beta chains below, sequenced in a study of cytomegalovirus exposure and HLA in healthy donors. The PCR used 60 Vbeta and 13 Jbeta primers. Assay used: immunoSEQ multiplex PCR; TCRdb lists only in-frame clones, some missing. The repertoire includes 150,000 to 200,000 clones, approximately 70% of them detected once, and over 1.5% sits in the top ten. Sequenced input: PBMCs. All receptors derive from a woman in her 30s in good health and CMV-seronegative.

This chain joins TRBV6-1 and TRBJ2-6; D is perhaps TRBD1 (5 bases). Trimming took 3 bases from V and 0 from J, leaving 6 bases between them. CDR1 and CDR2 from the germline V gene are MNHNS and SASEGT. CDR3 size: 15 residues. CDR3 loop: CASSDDSSGANVLTF. The CDR3 DNA reads as TGTGCCAGCAGTGATGACAGCTCTGGGGCCAACGTCCTGACTTTC.

The sample holds a few counts of this clone. CDR3 DNA: TGTGCCAGCAGCTCATATGGACAGGGCCTTTTTGGACAGCCCCAGCATTTT. It encodes CASSSYGQGLFGQPQHF. The rearrangement links TRBV7-2 to TRBJ1-5; 8 positions match TRBD1. This CDR3 is built from 17 residues. The junction had 15 bases not matched to a gene; V was cut back by 4 bases and J by 7 bases. Germline values: CDR1 SGHTA, CDR2 FQGNSA. The whole variable domain, remainder taken from reference TRBV7-2 and TRBJ1-5, is GAGVSQSPSNKVTEKGKDVELRCDPISGHTALYWYRQSLGQGLEFLIYFQGNSAPDKSGLPSDRFSAERTGGSVSTLTIQRTQQEDSAVYLCASSSYGQGLFGQPQHFGDGTRLSIL.

V and J are TRBV19 and TRBJ2-1; D unclear. Germline CDR1 and CDR2: LNHDA and SQIVND (reference sequence). V dropped 0 bases and J dropped 7 bases, with 10 bases sitting between them. The CDR3 contains 14 residues. This chain's CDR3 is CASSIDPGVNEQFF. The CDR3 bases are TGTGCCAGTAGTATAGACCCCGGAGTGAATGAGCAGTTCTTC. The whole variable domain, remainder taken from reference TRBV19 and TRBJ2-1, is DGGITQSPKYLFRKEGQNVTLSCEQNLNHDAMYWYRQDPGQGLRLIYYSQIVNDFQKGDIAEGYSVSREKKESFPLTVTSAQKNPTAFYLCASSIDPGVNEQFFGPGTRLTVL.

This clone was seen only a few times. This chain joins TRBV10-1 and TRBJ1-2; the match to TRBD1 covers 7 bases. Germline V CDR1 and CDR2: WNHNN, SYGVQD (reference sequence). The CDR3 runs to 15 residues. The V segment lost 3 bases and the J segment 7 bases; nucleotides outside the gene matches: 11. CDR3 in amino acids: CASSEAQKGGRGYTF. The DNA for the CDR3 is TGCGCCAGCAGTGAAGCACAGAAAGGGGGCCGTGGCTACACCTTC.

This clone was counted a single time. The genes are TRBV7-9 and TRBJ2-1; TRBD1 matches at 8 bases. The V and J ends lost 2 bases and 4 bases, in that order; junction bases with no gene match: 4. The germline V gene encodes CDR1 SEHNR and CDR2 FQNEAQ (reference sequence). The CDR3 is made up of 15 amino acids. The CDR3 loop reads CASSLIGTGYNEQFF. CDR3 sequence (DNA): TGTGCCAGCAGCTTAATAGGGACAGGTTACAATGAGCAGTTCTTC.

The chain employs TRBV9 and TRBJ2-2; perhaps TRBD1 as D (6 bases). Germline CDR1 is SGDLS and CDR2 is YYNGEE. The CDR3 runs 15 residues. V was clipped by 0 bases and J by 7 bases, with 13 bases between them. CDR3: CASSVGTADGGELFF. The CDR3 nucleotides are TGTGCCAGCAGCGTAGGGACAGCTGACGGCGGGGAGCTGTTTTTT.

The chain links TRBV7-8 to TRBJ2-1; TRBD2 might be the D (6 bases). Per germline, CDR1 SGHVS and CDR2 FQNEAQ. This CDR3 region has 16 residues. V gave up 5 bases and J gave up 0 bases, with 14 bases separating them. CDR3 sequence reads: CASSIRLVPSYNEQFF. DNA of the CDR3: TGTGCCAGCAGCATCCGACTAGTTCCCTCCTACAATGAGCAGTTCTTC.

This chain joins TRBV5-4 and TRBJ2-3; TRBD2 matches at 7 bases. There are 15 residues in the CDR3. The V segment lost 5 bases and the J segment 2 bases; nucleotides outside the gene matches: 8. CDR1 and CDR2 from the germline V gene are SGHNT and YYREEE (reference sequence). Here the CDR3 reads CASRSHGGNTDTQYF. CDR3 nucleotides: TGTGCCAGCAGGTCACACGGGGGGAACACAGATACGCAGTATTTT. Combining the CDR3 with reference TRBV5-4 and TRBJ2-3 gives the whole variable domain ETGVTQSPTHLIKTRGQQVTLRCSSQSGHNTVSWYQQALGQGPQFIFQYYREEENGRGNFPPRFSGLQFPNYSSELNVNALELDDSALYLCASRSHGGNTDTQYFGPGTRLTVL.

The chain combines TRBV11-1 with TRBJ2-7; 9 nucleotides agree with TRBD2. The CDR3 contains 16 residues. The junction had 9 bases not matched to a gene; V was cut back by 1 base and J by 5 bases. The germline V gene encodes CDR1 SGHAT and CDR2 FQDESV (reference sequence). CDR3 DNA: TGTGCCAGCAGCTTAGGCGTAGCGGGAGTTTCAAACGAGCAGTACTTC. It yields the protein CASSLGVAGVSNEQYF.

The chain has TRBV4-1 and TRBJ2-3; the match to TRBD2 covers 10 bases. The V gene end was trimmed by 4 bases and the J gene end by 2 bases; junction bases not matched to a gene: 6. From germline, CDR1 is MGHRA and CDR2 YSYEKL. The CDR3 spans 16 residues. The CDR3 DNA reads TGCGCCAGCAGCCTGCGGACTAGCGGCCTCACAGATACGCAGTATTTT. Translating it yields CASSLRTSGLTDTQYF.

This chain connects TRBV5-1 to TRBJ1-2, with 11 positions matching TRBD1. The CDR3 is 16 residues long. Germline values: CDR1 SGHRS, CDR2 YFSETQ. The junction had 9 bases not matched to a gene; V was cut back by 0 bases and J by 8 bases. For the CDR3, the DNA is TGCGCCAGCAGCTTGGACTCTGGACAGGGGGCGCGAGGCTACACCTTC. Residues: CASSLDSGQGARGYTF.

This clone has just a few counts. V gene TRBV5-4 combines with J gene TRBJ2-7; D is unresolved. CDR1 and CDR2 from the germline V gene are SGHNT and YYREEE (reference sequence). Trimming removed 4 bases from V and 1 base from J, with 15 bases in between. This CDR3 comprises 15 residues. The CDR3 sequence is CASSPTTPGSYEQYF. The CDR3 region has the DNA TGTGCCAGCAGCCCCACGACGCCGGGTTCCTACGAGCAGTACTTC. Full variable domain (missing parts from reference TRBV5-4 and TRBJ2-7): ETGVTQSPTHLIKTRGQQVTLRCSSQSGHNTVSWYQQALGQGPQFIFQYYREEENGRGNFPPRFSGLQFPNYSSELNVNALELDDSALYLCASSPTTPGSYEQYFGPGTRLTVT.

The chain uses TRBV4-1 and TRBJ2-7; 8 bases align to TRBD1. CDR1 is MGHRA and CDR2 is YSYEKL in the germline V gene. The ends lost 3 bases at V and 4 bases at J; junction bases unmatched: 5. The CDR3 is made up of 14 amino acids. The CDR3 reads CASSQGQARYEQYF. In nucleotides, the CDR3 is TGCGCCAGCAGCCAGGGACAGGCCCGATACGAGCAGTACTTC.

J is TRBJ2-5 and V is TRBV5-1; possibly TRBD2 for D (7 bases). Germline V CDR1 and CDR2: SGHRS, YFSETQ. The CDR3 extends over 17 amino acids. V lost 0 bases, J lost 2 bases, and 17 bases lay in between. The CDR3 nucleotides are TGCGCCAGCAGCTTGGGCCGACCCGGGGGGCGGCAAGAGACCCAGTACTTC. It codes for CASSLGRPGGRQETQYF.

This sequence joins TRBV19 and TRBJ1-4; TRBD1 matches 8 bases. This CDR3 contains 13 residues. The germline gives CDR1 LNHDA, CDR2 SQIVND (reference sequence). The ends lost 5 bases at V and 12 bases at J; junction bases unmatched: 8. The chain's CDR3 is CASSSDRAYQLFF. The CDR3 coding sequence is TGTGCCAGTAGTTCGGACAGGGCCTACCAACTGTTTTTT. Supplemented by reference TRBV19 and TRBJ1-4, the full variable domain reads DGGITQSPKYLFRKEGQNVTLSCEQNLNHDAMYWYRQDPGQGLRLIYYSQIVNDFQKGDIAEGYSVSREKKESFPLTVTSAQKNPTAFYLCASSSDRAYQLFFGSGTQLSVL.

V is TRBV4-1 and J is TRBJ2-1; TRBD1 agrees at 7 bases. The CDR3 runs to 13 residues. Germline-derived CDR1 and CDR2 are MGHRA and YSYEKL. Unmatched junction bases numbered 1, after V lost 3 bases and J lost 5 bases. As DNA, the CDR3 is TGCGCCAGCAGCCAGACAGGGAACAATGAGCAGTTCTTC. It yields the protein CASSQTGNNEQFF.

The CDR3 nucleotides read TGCGCCAGCAGTCAGTCTGGACAGAATAGCAATCAGCCCCAGCATTTT. It encodes CASSQSGQNSNQPQHF. The rearrangement uses TRBV23-1 and TRBJ1-5, with a possible D match to TRBD1 (6 bases). TRBV23-1 is placed among ORFs of uncertain function. Trimming cost V 3 bases and J 0 bases, with 12 bases left between them. This CDR3 has 16 residues.

This clone has only a few counts. Other DNA sequences of this sample code for an identical CDR3. The chain joins TRBV7-6 to TRBJ2-1; D unresolved. Germline V gene sequence: CDR1 SGHVS, CDR2 FNYEAQ. CDR3 size: 15 residues. Trimming stripped 1 base from V and 0 bases from J, with 7 bases between. CDR3 sequence: CASSLVADSYNEQFF. As DNA, the CDR3 is TGTGCCAGCAGCTTAGTGGCAGACTCCTACAATGAGCAGTTCTTC.

The chain recombines TRBV6-4 with TRBJ1-1; 8 nucleotides match TRBD1. The CDR3 sequence is 17 residues long. V gave up 2 bases and J gave up 1 base; unmatched junction bases: 9. CDR1 and CDR2 from the germline V gene are MRHNA and SNTAGT. CDR3 sequence reads: CASSDPRDRTGNTEAFF. Here the CDR3 DNA reads TGTGCCAGCAGTGACCCCCGGGACAGGACGGGGAACACTGAAGCTTTCTTT.

This clone was counted once. The rearrangement joins TRBV5-6 to TRBJ2-1; D is ambiguous. CDR3 length: 18 amino acids. Germline values: CDR1 SGHDT, CDR2 YYEEEE. Trimming cost V 1 base and J 4 bases, with 21 bases left between them. In nucleotides, the CDR3 is TGTGCCAGCAGCTTGCCCCGTTTTAGTGGAGCGTTTTACAATGAGCAGTTCTTC. Amino acids: CASSLPRFSGAFYNEQFF.

The rearrangement uses TRBV9 and TRBJ2-7, with 7 bases identical to TRBD1. The CDR3 extends over 14 amino acids. Germline trimming cut 0 bases from V and 7 bases from J; bases unmatched to any gene: 7. Germline assignment: CDR1 SGDLS and CDR2 YYNGEE. CDR3 DNA sequence: TGTGCCAGCAGCGTAGAACAGGGGTCCGGTGAGCAGTACTTC. Its translation is CASSVEQGSGEQYF.

V usage is TRBV5-4 and J usage is TRBJ2-7; 12 nucleotides match TRBD2. The CDR3 loop spans 15 amino acids. V was pared by 1 base and J by 4 bases, with 3 bases of the junction left unmatched. Per germline, CDR1 SGHNT and CDR2 YYREEE (reference sequence). The CDR3 loop is CASSLRTSGGYEQYF. CDR3 sequence (DNA): TGTGCCAGCAGCTTGAGAACTAGCGGGGGGTACGAGCAGTACTTC.

V is TRBV27 and J is TRBJ2-4, with D maybe TRBD1 (6 bases). Germline assignment: CDR1 MNHEY and CDR2 SMNVEV (reference sequence). Trimming removed 2 bases at V and 7 bases at J, with 9 bases between. This CDR3 is built from 13 residues. CDR3 DNA: TGTGCCAGCAGTTTACTACAGGGCAACATTCAGTACTTC. It specifies CASSLLQGNIQYF.

J is TRBJ2-1 and V is TRBV9, with 12 bases identical to TRBD1. Germline CDR1 reads SGDLS; CDR2 reads YYNGEE. The CDR3 is 16 residues long. J lost 7 bases, V lost 4 bases, and 9 bases had no gene match. DNA for the CDR3: TGTGCCAGCAGCCCCATGGGACAGGGGGCATGGAATGAGCAGTTCTTC. Encoded protein: CASSPMGQGAWNEQFF.

J is TRBJ2-2 and V is TRBV27; TRBD1 might be the D (6 bases). Looked up from germline, CDR1 is MNHEY and CDR2 is SMNVEV (reference sequence). The CDR3 consists of 13 residues. Trimming shortened V by 7 bases and J by 7 bases, and 13 bases separated the two germline ends. The CDR3 DNA reads as TGTGCCAGCACCGCAGGGGTGGACGGGGAGCTGTTTTTT. Its protein product is CASTAGVDGELFF.

This sequence joins TRBV27 and TRBJ2-1, with 10 bases aligning to TRBD2. V was pared by 1 base and J by 7 bases, with 7 bases of the junction left unmatched. Looked up from germline, CDR1 is MNHEY and CDR2 is SMNVEV (reference sequence). This CDR3 is built from 16 residues. As DNA, the CDR3 is TGTGCCAGCAGTTTATTATCTAGCGGGGGTGTTAATGAGCAGTTCTTC. It encodes CASSLLSSGGVNEQFF.

V is TRBV9 and J is TRBJ2-7, with TRBD1 identical over 9 bases. This CDR3 contains 15 residues. CDR1 SGDLS and CDR2 YYNGEE come from the germline V gene. With V trimmed by 3 bases and J by 4 bases, 8 bases remained unmatched. The CDR3 DNA follows: TGTGCCAGCAGCGCCCGACAGGGGGAAACGTACGAGCAGTACTTC. Its translation: CASSARQGETYEQYF.

The V and J genes are TRBV9 and TRBJ1-2, with D tentatively TRBD1 (6 bases). From germline, CDR1 is SGDLS and CDR2 YYNGEE. Trimming left V 1 base short and J 2 bases short, with 15 bases between. The CDR3 has 16 residues. CDR3 DNA sequence: TGTGCCAGCAGCGTACTAGAACAGGGTGGAAACTATGGCTACACCTTC. This encodes CASSVLEQGGNYGYTF. Full variable domain (outside the CDR3, taken from reference TRBV9 and TRBJ1-2): DSGVTQTPKHLITATGQRVTLRCSPRSGDLSVYWYQQSLDQGLQFLIQYYNGEERAKGNILERFSAQQFPDLHSELNLSSLELGDSALYFCASSVLEQGGNYGYTFGSGTRLTVV.

The chain joins TRBV11-2 to TRBJ2-3; 10 positions agree with TRBD2. CDR3 length: 16 residues. V shed 1 base, J shed 3 bases, and the junction held 4 bases outside the gene matches. Germline V gene lookup returns CDR1 SGHAT and CDR2 FQNNGV. CDR3 region: CASSLVGLAATDTQYF. The CDR3 bases are TGTGCCAGCAGCTTAGTAGGACTAGCGGCTACAGATACGCAGTATTTT.

The chain carries TRBV5-1 and TRBJ2-5, with 10 bases that match TRBD2. CDR3 length equals 15 residues. Germline CDR1 and CDR2: SGHRS and YFSETQ. Germline trimming cut 4 bases from V and 2 bases from J; bases unmatched to any gene: 5. CDR3 sequence: CASSLAGAPQETQYF. CDR3 nucleotides: TGCGCCAGCAGCCTAGCGGGGGCGCCGCAAGAGACCCAGTACTTC. Using reference TRBV5-1 and TRBJ2-5 for the parts outside the CDR3, the full variable domain is KAGVTQTPRYLIKTRGQQVTLSCSPISGHRSVSWYQQTPGQGLQFLFEYFSETQRNKGNFPGRFSGRQFSNSRSEMNVSTLELGDSALYLCASSLAGAPQETQYFGPGTRLLVL.

The chain combines TRBV5-4 with TRBJ1-1, with D hard to call. The CDR3 is 15 amino acids. Germline assignment: CDR1 SGHNT and CDR2 YYREEE (reference sequence). Trimming shortened V by 4 bases and J by 3 bases, and 16 bases separated the two germline ends. The CDR3 spells CASSPTGGLDTEAFF. The CDR3 region has the DNA TGTGCCAGCAGCCCGACTGGCGGTTTGGACACTGAAGCTTTCTTT.

The V call is TRBV7-2, the J call TRBJ1-2; D might be TRBD1 (5 bases). The V end lost 5 bases, the J end lost 8 bases, and 21 bases lay between the germline ends. The CDR3 sequence is 15 residues long. Germline CDR1 SGHTA, CDR2 FQGNSA. CDR3 bases: TGTGCCAGCAGCCCCTCCGGGGGGACCCTGGGCGGCTACACCTTC. The encoded protein is CASSPSGGTLGGYTF.